The next 31 T cell receptor beta chains were all read from a single sample in a study of control samples from healthy donors and cancer patients. Clones were read by immunoSEQ multiplex PCR, and TCRdb kept only the in-frame ones, dropping some. The repertoire has 110,000 or so clones, about 89% of them found once; the top ten carry 17%. What was sequenced was blood. The source is a woman in her forties or fifties in good health.

This chain uses TRBV18 with TRBJ2-3; D unclear. The CDR3 sequence is 18 residues long. The V gene lost 0 bases and the J gene lost 2 bases, with 18 bases spanning the gap. The V gene's germline CDR1 is KGHSH and CDR2 LQKENI. The DNA of the CDR3 is TGTGCCAGCTCACCACCGGTATGGGTTCGTGGAAACACAGATACGCAGTATTTT. Protein: CASSPPVWVRGNTDTQYF.

This chain connects TRBV4-1 to TRBJ1-4; perhaps TRBD1 as D (5 bases). Trimming took 4 bases from V and 4 from J, leaving 13 bases between them. The germline gives CDR1 MGHRA, CDR2 YSYEKL. The CDR3 length is 15 residues. Written as DNA, the CDR3 is TGCGCCAGCAGCCGACCGGGACTGAGTAATGAAAAACTGTTTTTT. Translating it yields CASSRPGLSNEKLFF.

The chain couples TRBV6-5 to TRBJ1-1; D gene ambiguous. The CDR3 extends over 13 amino acids. CDR1 and CDR2 from the germline V gene are MNHEY and SVGAGI. V was cut by 8 bases and J by 4 bases, with 14 bases left in between. The CDR3: CASCQRKGTEAFF. For the CDR3, the DNA is TGTGCCAGCTGTCAGAGGAAGGGCACTGAAGCTTTCTTT.

This chain links TRBV24-1 with TRBJ2-1; D might be TRBD2 (6 bases). From germline, CDR1 is KGHDR and CDR2 SFDVKD. V lost 3 bases to trimming and J lost 5 bases, with 13 bases between them. CDR3 size: 15 residues. DNA for the CDR3: TGTGCCACCAGTGATCCCCGGACTACCAACAATGAGCAGTTCTTC. It codes for CATSDPRTTNNEQFF.

This sequence joins TRBV5-4 and TRBJ1-2; 10 positions agree with TRBD1. This CDR3 has 17 amino acids. From germline, CDR1 is SGHNT and CDR2 YYREEE (reference sequence). After removal of 4 bases from V and 4 bases from J, the junction contained 13 bases not matched to a gene. CDR3 sequence reads: CASSPGGRTGGTYGYTF. In nucleotides, the CDR3 is TGTGCCAGCAGCCCCGGGGGGCGGACAGGGGGGACCTATGGCTACACCTTC.

The chain employs TRBV6-1 and TRBJ2-3; 7 nucleotides match TRBD2. Trimming at V came to 0 bases and at J to 10 bases, leaving 7 bases not matched to a gene. Germline V lookup: CDR1 MNHNS, CDR2 SASEGT. This CDR3 contains 14 residues. CDR3 sequence: CASSEAFERDAQYF. In nucleotides, the CDR3 is TGTGCCAGCAGTGAAGCCTTTGAGCGGGACGCGCAGTATTTT.

The genes are TRBV29-1 and TRBJ1-2; no firm D call. With 3 bases removed from V and 4 bases from J, the gap between germline ends came to 9 bases. Germline CDR1 is SQVTM and CDR2 is ANQGSEA. The CDR3 loop spans 12 amino acids. CDR3 loop: CSVEHTVYGYTF. In DNA form, the CDR3 reads TGCAGCGTTGAGCACACGGTCTATGGCTACACCTTC.

The chain links TRBV14 to TRBJ1-3; perhaps TRBD1 as D (5 bases). Trimming left V 4 bases short and J 0 bases short, with 13 bases between. Germline V CDR1 and CDR2: SGHDN, FVKESK. This CDR3 comprises 16 residues. CDR3 protein: CASSPIGAGSGNTIYF. The CDR3 region has the DNA TGTGCCAGCAGCCCTATTGGGGCCGGCTCTGGAAACACCATATATTTT.

The CDR3 is CASSNTGGASGANVLTF. Written as DNA, the CDR3 is TGTGCCAGTAGCAATACAGGGGGCGCATCCGGGGCCAACGTCCTGACTTTC. V usage is TRBV19 and J usage is TRBJ2-6, with 9 bases matching TRBD1. This CDR3 is 17 amino acids long. Per germline, CDR1 LNHDA and CDR2 SQIVND (reference sequence). V was clipped by 6 bases and J by 4 bases; unmatched bases: 10.

The chain joins TRBV2 to TRBJ1-4, with 9 bases fitting TRBD1. V trimming: 11 bases; J trimming: 7 bases; junction bases outside the gene matches: 8. Per the germline V gene, CDR1 is SNHLY and CDR2 is FYNNEI. The CDR3 is 13 amino acids. The CDR3 DNA reads TGTGCCCGGAAAGGGGGACAGGGTGAAAAACTGTTTTTT. It specifies CARKGGQGEKLFF. Supplemented by reference TRBV2 and TRBJ1-4, the full variable domain reads EPEVTQTPSHQVTQMGQEVILRCVPISNHLYFYWYRQILGQKVEFLVSFYNNEISEKSEIFDDQFSVERPDGSNFTLKIRSTKLEDSAMYFCARKGGQGEKLFFGSGTQLSVL.

The genes are TRBV7-3 and TRBJ2-1; D perhaps matches TRBD2 (6 bases). The V gene's germline CDR1 is SGHTA and CDR2 FQGTGA. V gave up 5 bases and J gave up 2 bases, with 16 bases separating them. This CDR3 spans 16 amino acids. CDR3 residues: CASSPFGSTPYNEQFF. CDR3 DNA: TGTGCCAGCAGCCCATTCGGGAGTACCCCCTACAATGAGCAGTTCTTC.

This clone was detected only a few times. J is TRBJ2-1 and V is TRBV7-7; 9 positions agree with TRBD2. J was trimmed by 7 bases and V by 5 bases; bases with no gene match: 12. The germline CDR1 and CDR2 sequences are SSHAT and FNYEAQ (reference sequence). The CDR3 loop spans 16 amino acids. CDR3 amino acids: CASSLFSPSGMNEQFF. CDR3 in DNA: TGTGCCAGCAGCCTCTTTTCTCCTAGCGGGATGAATGAGCAGTTCTTC.

V usage is TRBV7-9 and J usage is TRBJ1-6; TRBD1 might be the D (5 bases). Germline V CDR1 and CDR2: SEHNR, FQNEAQ (reference sequence). The CDR3 contains 15 residues. Trimming took 4 bases from V and 0 from J, leaving 7 bases between them. The CDR3 region has the DNA TGTGCCAGCAGCTATGGGGCCTCCTATAATTCACCCCTCCACTTT. Residues: CASSYGASYNSPLHF. The full variable domain, its missing parts supplied by reference TRBV7-9 and TRBJ1-6, is DTGVSQNPRHKITKRGQNVTFRCDPISEHNRLYWYRQTLGQGPEFLTYFQNEAQLEKSRLLSDRFSAERPKGSFSTLEIQRTEQGDSAMYLCASSYGASYNSPLHFGNGTRLTVT.

This clone was detected only a few times. The genes are TRBV7-9 and TRBJ2-1; D assignment may be TRBD1 or TRBD2 (5 bases each). Trimming took off 6 bases at V and 9 bases at J, with 21 bases between the two ends. Germline V lookup: CDR1 SEHNR, CDR2 FQNEAQ (reference sequence). The CDR3 length is 15 residues. The DNA for the CDR3 is TGTGCCAGCAGTCCCGCCCGGGGCCGTCCAGGTGAGCAGTTCTTC. It yields the protein CASSPARGRPGEQFF.

The chain couples TRBV12-3 or TRBV12-4 to TRBJ2-3; D ambiguous. The CDR3 is 13 residues long. Trimming stripped 6 bases from V and 5 bases from J, with 12 bases between. The CDR3 coding sequence is TGTGCCAGCAGCGACCGTTTTGGAGATACGCAGTATTTT. Protein product: CASSDRFGDTQYF.

The chain couples TRBV7-7 to TRBJ2-1, with D perhaps matching TRBD1 or TRBD2 (5 bases each). Germline assignment: CDR1 SSHAT and CDR2 FNYEAQ (reference sequence). Trimming took 5 bases from V and 8 from J, leaving 13 bases between them. The CDR3 has 13 amino acids. The CDR3 loop is CASSLALGDEQFF. CDR3 nucleotides: TGTGCCAGCAGCCTCGCCCTGGGGGATGAGCAGTTCTTC.

The rearrangement links TRBV6-5 to TRBJ1-1, with D perhaps TRBD1 (5 bases). Per the germline V gene, CDR1 is MNHEY and CDR2 is SVGAGI. The CDR3 runs to 13 residues. V was shortened by 6 bases and J by 0 bases, with 8 bases between the two germline ends. This chain's CDR3 is CASRRGLNTEAFF. The CDR3 nucleotides read TGTGCCAGCAGGAGGGGCCTGAACACTGAAGCTTTCTTT.

This rearrangement joins TRBV18 to TRBJ2-7; 9 bases are shared with TRBD2. The closer fit of TRBJ2-5 to the DNA end suggests the J call may be wrong. Looked up from germline, CDR1 is KGHSH and CDR2 is LQKENI. CDR3 length: 14 amino acids. CDR3 protein: CASSQGLAGETQYF. The CDR3 region has the DNA TGTGCCAGCTCACAGGGACTAGCAGGCGAGACCCAGTACTTC.

The rearrangement joins TRBV14 to TRBJ1-1; TRBD1 agrees at 8 bases. This CDR3 has 15 amino acids. The trim removed 4 bases at V and 1 base at J, leaving 5 bases unmatched. CDR1 and CDR2 (germline): SGHDN, FVKESK. The CDR3 loop is CASSRFTGGNTEAFF. CDR3 bases: TGTGCCAGCAGCCGATTTACAGGGGGGAACACTGAAGCTTTCTTT.

The chain recombines TRBV5-6 with TRBJ2-5; the match to TRBD1 covers 9 bases. V trimming: 4 bases; J trimming: 5 bases; junction bases outside the gene matches: 6. Germline CDR1 and CDR2: SGHDT and YYEEEE. This CDR3 has 14 residues. In nucleotides, the CDR3 is TGTGCCAGCAGCCGGTCCGGGACAGGGGAGACCCAGTACTTC. The encoded protein is CASSRSGTGETQYF.

The chain uses TRBV7-6 and TRBJ2-7, with D maybe TRBD2 (7 bases). V dropped 3 bases and J dropped 2 bases, with 14 bases sitting between them. The germline gives CDR1 SGHVS, CDR2 FNYEAQ. The CDR3 spans 15 residues. CDR3 region: CASSLRAGTTYEQYF. In nucleotides, the CDR3 is TGTGCCAGCAGCTTGAGAGCGGGGACAACCTACGAGCAGTACTTC.

The chain uses TRBV6-2 or TRBV6-3 and TRBJ2-3, with 7 bases matching TRBD1. The CDR3 contains 14 residues. Germline V CDR1 and CDR2: MNHEY, SVGEGT. After removal of 5 bases from V and 2 bases from J, the junction contained 4 bases not matched to a gene. In DNA, the CDR3 is TGTGCCAGCAGTCGACAGGGAAACACAGATACGCAGTATTTT. Its protein product is CASSRQGNTDTQYF.

The rearrangement joins TRBV7-8 to TRBJ2-7; tentative D call: TRBD2 (5 bases). Germline V gene sequence: CDR1 SGHVS, CDR2 FQNEAQ. The CDR3 is 15 amino acids. V was trimmed by 1 base and J by 5 bases, leaving 15 bases between them. For the CDR3, the DNA is TGTGCCAGCAGCTTAGGGCTCATACCGGGAAACGAGCAGTACGTC. This codes for CASSLGLIPGNEQYV.

The chain is built from TRBV7-9 and TRBJ1-6; D not resolved. Germline V CDR1 and CDR2: SEHNR, FQNEAQ (reference sequence). CDR3 length equals 15 residues. V lost 4 bases, J lost 7 bases, and 14 bases lay in between. CDR3 protein: CASSSLGRENSPLHF. CDR3 in DNA: TGTGCCAGCAGCTCGCTGGGCAGAGAGAATTCACCCCTCCACTTT. The variable domain in full, with the rest retrieved from reference TRBV7-9 and TRBJ1-6, is DTGVSQNPRHKITKRGQNVTFRCDPISEHNRLYWYRQTLGQGPEFLTYFQNEAQLEKSRLLSDRFSAERPKGSFSTLEIQRTEQGDSAMYLCASSSLGRENSPLHFGNGTRLTVT.

The rearrangement joins TRBV5-5 to TRBJ2-7, with 12 bases matching TRBD2. Germline trimming cut 3 bases from V and 4 bases from J; bases unmatched to any gene: 5. The length of the CDR3 is 15 residues. Germline V lookup: CDR1 SGHKS, CDR2 YYEKEE (reference sequence). CDR3 amino acids: CASSSSLAGGYEQYV. CDR3 nucleotide sequence: TGTGCCAGCAGCTCGAGCCTAGCGGGGGGGTACGAGCAGTACGTC.

The gene calls are TRBV27 and TRBJ2-4, with 9 bases fitting TRBD2. After removal of 6 bases from V and 7 bases from J, the junction contained 13 bases not matched to a gene. The CDR3 loop spans 16 amino acids. The germline CDR1 and CDR2 sequences are MNHEY and SMNVEV (reference sequence). Written as DNA, the CDR3 is TGTGCCAGCAGCCTGACCCTGGCTAGCGGGGACAACATTCAGTACTTC. Its protein product is CASSLTLASGDNIQYF.

This clone was recorded only once. The V call is TRBV2, the J call TRBJ2-1, with TRBD1 matching 11 bases. The germline CDR1 and CDR2 sequences are SNHLY and FYNNEI. The CDR3 is made up of 14 amino acids. The trim removed 11 bases at V and 6 bases at J, leaving 9 bases unmatched. The CDR3: CAVPGTGGVNEQFF. CDR3 bases: TGTGCCGTACCCGGGACAGGGGGGGTCAATGAGCAGTTCTTC.

The chain employs TRBV19 and TRBJ1-2; 7 nucleotides match TRBD1. CDR3 length: 13 residues. V gave up 6 bases and J gave up 6 bases; unmatched junction bases: 7. Germline loops: CDR1 LNHDA, CDR2 SQIVND (reference sequence). In DNA, the CDR3 is TGTGCCAGTAGGCAACAGGGGAGGAATGGCTACACCTTC. This encodes CASRQQGRNGYTF.

The chain is built from TRBV11-3 and TRBJ2-5; 7 bases line up with TRBD2. This CDR3 is built from 15 residues. V dropped 5 bases and J dropped 6; count of bases not matched to a gene: 12. Germline-derived CDR1 and CDR2 are SGHNT and YENEEA. This chain's CDR3 is CASSPGGGRVKTQYF. CDR3 DNA: TGTGCCAGCAGCCCGGGGGGAGGCAGGGTAAAGACCCAGTACTTC.

This rearrangement joins TRBV6-5 to TRBJ2-5, with 11 bases matching TRBD2. V shed 6 bases, J shed 9 bases, and the junction held 6 bases outside the gene matches. CDR1 is MNHEY, CDR2 SVGAGI, per germline. CDR3 length equals 13 residues. CDR3 region: CASRTSGKISQYF. In DNA form, the CDR3 reads TGTGCCAGCAGGACTAGCGGGAAGATCTCCCAGTACTTC.

V is TRBV6-4 and J is TRBJ2-3; D uncertain. Germline V CDR1 and CDR2: MRHNA, SNTAGT. The CDR3 is 14 residues long. With 4 bases removed from V and 6 bases from J, the gap between germline ends came to 14 bases. Here the CDR3 DNA reads TGTGCCAGCAGTGGCCCCATCGATCCCGATACGCAGTATTTT. Encoded protein: CASSGPIDPDTQYF.